A selection of T cell receptor beta chains follows, all from one sample in a study of blood T cell repertoires in COVID-19. Sequencing was performed with immunoSEQ multiplex PCR; in TCRdb, only in-frame clones are kept and a portion is missing. Of around 260,000 clones in the sample, about 90% were seen once. Sequencing was performed on peripheral blood. These TCRs come from a person aged 18-30 years with COVID-19, enrolled during active disease. The CDR3 runs from the conserved cysteine through the conserved F or W. The D gene is left open where the match is weak. Size is omitted from some rows. Given values are once, few, many or a class for expanded clones.

v_gene	j_gene	abundance	d_gene	CDR3nt	CDR3aa
TRBV7-8	TRBJ2-7	NA	TRBD1	TGTGCCAGCAGCTTGGTAGGGACAGGGGTTGAGCAGTACTTC	CASSLVGTGVEQYF
TRBV28	TRBJ2-3	NA	NA	TGTGCCAGCAGTTTATCCAGTTACACAGATACGCAGTATTTT	CASSLSSYTDTQYF
TRBV10-3	TRBJ2-7	NA	TRBD1	TGTGCCATCAGCGGTGGGACAGGGAGGGAGCACTACGAGCAGTACTTC	CAISGGTGREHYEQYF
TRBV5-1	TRBJ2-2	NA	NA	TGCGCCAGCAGACCGACAGACGACACCGGGGAGCTGTTTTTT	CASRPTDDTGELFF
TRBV7-2	TRBJ1-2	NA	NA	TGTGCCAGCAGCCCAGTCGGGGGTTTGGGACCTAACTATGGCTACACCTTC	CASSPVGGLGPNYGYTF
TRBV7-9	TRBJ1-1	once	TRBD1	TGTGCCAGCAGCCGTAGGGACAGGGACACTGAAGCTTTCTTT	CASSRRDRDTEAFF
TRBV14	TRBJ2-1	NA	NA	TGTGCCAGCAGCGCCCGACTAGTCCCAATCTACAATGAGCAGTTCTTC	CASSARLVPIYNEQFF
TRBV6-5	TRBJ1-2	NA	NA	TGTGCCAGCAGGCAGGTTGGTGGCTACACCTTC	CASRQVGGYTF
TRBV2	TRBJ1-1	NA	NA	TGTGCCAGCAGTTCCATGAGCGGGGGGGAAGCTTTCTTT	CASSSMSGGEAFF
TRBV7-8	TRBJ2-1	NA	NA	TGTGCCAGCAGCTCCCCAGGGGCAGCGTCAACCTACAATGAGCAGTTCTTC	CASSSPGAASTYNEQFF
TRBV11-2	TRBJ1-1	NA	TRBD1	TGTGCCAGCAGCTTAGCGTCAGGGGGCAGCACTGAAGCTTTCTTT	CASSLASGGSTEAFF
TRBV2	TRBJ1-2	few	NA	TGTGCCAGCAGTGTACTTGACAGTCTTGCCTATGGCTACACCTTC	CASSVLDSLAYGYTF
TRBV12-3/TRBV12-4	TRBJ2-1	NA	NA	TGTGCCAGCACCTCGGGAAATGAGCAGTTCTTC	CASTSGNEQFF
TRBV4-2	TRBJ2-1	once	TRBD2	TGTGCCAGCAGCCAAGAAGAAGGGCTAGCGGGAGGGCGTAGGCAGTTCTTC	CASSQEEGLAGGRRQFF
TRBV3-1/TRBV3-2	TRBJ2-7	NA	TRBD1	TGTGCCAGCAGCCAAGGTGGAGGACAGGGACCCTACGAGCAGTACTTC	CASSQGGGQGPYEQYF
TRBV27	TRBJ1-2	NA	TRBD1	TGTGCCACGTGGACAGGGTTTGTTTACACCTTC	CATWTGFVYTF
TRBV3-1/TRBV3-2	TRBJ1-5	NA	NA	TGTGCCAGCAGCCAAGGGGACAATCTTAGCAATCAGCCCCAGCATTTT	CASSQGDNLSNQPQHF
TRBV3-1/TRBV3-2	TRBJ2-2	NA	NA	TGTGCCAGCAGCCAAGATTTTGTTTTTGAGAACAACACCGGGGAGCTGTTTTTT	CASSQDFVFENNTGELFF
TRBV28	TRBJ2-7	NA	NA	TGTGCCAGCAGTGAGAGCTACGAGCAGTACTTC	CASSESYEQYF
TRBV10-3	TRBJ2-3	NA	TRBD2	TGTGCCATCAGTTTAACTAGCGGGAGAACAGATACGCAGTATTTT	CAISLTSGRTDTQYF
TRBV7-2	TRBJ1-6	once	TRBD1	TGTGCCAGCAGCTTGAATGGACAGGGGAATTCACCCCTCCACTTT	CASSLNGQGNSPLHF
TRBV5-6	TRBJ1-2	NA	NA	TGTGCCAGCAGCTTCTCCAGGGGTGGCTATGGCTACACCTTC	CASSFSRGGYGYTF
TRBV7-9	TRBJ1-5	few	NA	TGTGCCAGCAGCTTCAACAATCAGCCCCAGCATTTT	CASSFNNQPQHF
TRBV5-1	TRBJ1-2	NA	NA	TGCGCCAGCAGCCTACAGGGAGACTATGGCTACACCTTC	CASSLQGDYGYTF
TRBV5-6	TRBJ1-6	once	TRBD1	TGTGCCAGCAGCCCAGCCCGGGACAGGGGGAGTAATTCACCCCTCCACTTT	CASSPARDRGSNSPLHF
TRBV11-2	TRBJ2-1	NA	NA	TGTGCCAGCAGCTTACGGCCAGGGTACAGTGAGCAGTTCTTC	CASSLRPGYSEQFF
TRBV12-5	TRBJ2-2	NA	NA	TGTGCTAGTGGTATATATGCCGGGGAGCTGTTTTTT	CASGIYAGELFF
TRBV2	TRBJ2-7	NA	NA	TGTGCCAGCAGCCCCGCCGGGTCCTACGAGCAGTACTTC	CASSPAGSYEQYF
TRBV24-1	TRBJ2-3	NA	TRBD2	TGTGCCACCTCTGGAGCGGGAGGGCTCGCAGATACGCAGTATTTT	CATSGAGGLADTQYF
TRBV4-3	TRBJ2-1	NA	NA	TGCGCCAGCAGCCAAGATAGGGCAGGAGGTCAATATGAGCAGTTCTTC	CASSQDRAGGQYEQFF
TRBV5-1	TRBJ2-4	NA	TRBD1	TGCGCCAGCAGCTTGAATGAACCGGGACAGGGGACTTGGGGCCTAAACATTCAGTACTTC	CASSLNEPGQGTWGLNIQYF
TRBV19	TRBJ2-7	NA	TRBD1	TGTGCCAGTAGCCCTCAGGGGGCTCTTGGTTACGAGCAGTACTTC	CASSPQGALGYEQYF
TRBV4-1	TRBJ1-2	NA	NA	TGCGCCAGCAGCCAAGATATAGTACCAAACGAGGACTATGGCTACACCTTC	CASSQDIVPNEDYGYTF
TRBV4-1	TRBJ2-2	NA	TRBD2	TGCGCCAGCAGCCGACTAGGGCGGGAGATTCCCGGGGAGCTGTTTTTT	CASSRLGREIPGELFF
TRBV2	TRBJ1-2	NA	TRBD1	TGTGCCAGCACCGAGGACAGGGGGGGAGGCGGCTACACCTTC	CASTEDRGGGGYTF
TRBV19	TRBJ2-7	NA	TRBD2	TGTGCCAGTAGTAAGGGACTAGCGGTCTCCTACGAGCAGTACTTC	CASSKGLAVSYEQYF
TRBV25-1	TRBJ2-7	few	NA	TGTGCCAGCATGGGGCAGAGGTACCACGAGCAGTACTTC	CASMGQRYHEQYF
TRBV5-6	TRBJ2-2	NA	TRBD2	TGTGCCAGCAGCCCCGGGCTAGCGGGAGCGAACACCGGGGAGCTGTTTTTT	CASSPGLAGANTGELFF
TRBV3-1/TRBV3-2	TRBJ1-5	NA	TRBD1	TGTGCCAGCGGTCTCAGGGGGGACAATCAGCCCCAGCATTTT	CASGLRGDNQPQHF
TRBV5-1	TRBJ1-1	NA	TRBD1	TGCGCCAGCAGCCCTGGACAGGGGGATAACACTGAAGCTTTCTTT	CASSPGQGDNTEAFF
TRBV3-1/TRBV3-2	TRBJ2-7	once	NA	TGTGCCAGCAGCCAGGTCGCTGACAGCCCTTCCTACGAGCAGTACTTC	CASSQVADSPSYEQYF
TRBV9	TRBJ2-3	NA	TRBD2	TGTGCCAGCAGCGGAGGACTAGATCTTAGCACAGATACGCAGTATTTT	CASSGGLDLSTDTQYF
TRBV12-3/TRBV12-4	TRBJ1-5	NA	TRBD1	TGTGCCAGCAGTAGACAGGGGAATCAGCCCCAGCATTTT	CASSRQGNQPQHF
TRBV7-9	TRBJ2-7	NA	TRBD1	TGTGCCAGCAGCTTAGGAGTGACAGGGGCCCATTCCCACGAGCAGTACTTC	CASSLGVTGAHSHEQYF
TRBV3-1/TRBV3-2	TRBJ1-5	NA	NA	TGTGCCAGCAGCCAAGAGCGGTACCAGCCCCAGCATTTT	CASSQERYQPQHF
TRBV19	TRBJ1-1	NA	NA	TGTGCCAGTAGTATGTCGGGTTCTACGGCTTTCTTT	CASSMSGSTAFF
TRBV6-5	TRBJ1-1	NA	NA	TGTGCCAGCAGTCAACCTACAGGGCTCCCCGAAGCTTTCTTT	CASSQPTGLPEAFF
TRBV6-5	TRBJ2-1	NA	NA	TGTGCCAGCAGTTACTCCCGTTCCTACAATGAGCAGTTCTTC	CASSYSRSYNEQFF
TRBV7-9	TRBJ2-3	NA	TRBD2	TGTGCCAGCAGCCCTAATGCGGGAGTCCCAGATACGCAGTATTTT	CASSPNAGVPDTQYF
TRBV4-1	TRBJ2-1	NA	NA	TGCGCCAGCAGCCAAGACCCCTGGCCGTCCTCCTACAATGAGCAGTTCTTC	CASSQDPWPSSYNEQFF
TRBV9	TRBJ2-3	once	NA	TGTGCCAGCAGCGTTTCAGGTGGACTCGCAGATACGCAGTATTTT	CASSVSGGLADTQYF
TRBV9	TRBJ2-1	NA	TRBD1	TGTGCCAGCAGCGTCGGACAGGGTGTGTCGTACAATGAGCAGTTCTTC	CASSVGQGVSYNEQFF
TRBV7-2	TRBJ2-3	NA	TRBD2	TGTGCCAGCAGCTTAGCCCCTGAGACTAGCGGGAGTATGTTGAGCACAGATACGCAGTATTTT	CASSLAPETSGSMLSTDTQYF
TRBV24-1	TRBJ2-6	NA	NA	TGTGCCACCAGTGACCCCATACTTGGGGCCAACGTCCTGACTTTC	CATSDPILGANVLTF
TRBV7-9	TRBJ2-7	NA	NA	TGTGCCAGCAGCTTAGTGGTGACAGCGACCAAGAACTACGAGCAGTACTTC	CASSLVVTATKNYEQYF
TRBV29-1	TRBJ1-4	NA	TRBD1	TGCAGCGTCTGGACAGGGAGACGGGAAAAACTGTTTTTT	CSVWTGRREKLFF